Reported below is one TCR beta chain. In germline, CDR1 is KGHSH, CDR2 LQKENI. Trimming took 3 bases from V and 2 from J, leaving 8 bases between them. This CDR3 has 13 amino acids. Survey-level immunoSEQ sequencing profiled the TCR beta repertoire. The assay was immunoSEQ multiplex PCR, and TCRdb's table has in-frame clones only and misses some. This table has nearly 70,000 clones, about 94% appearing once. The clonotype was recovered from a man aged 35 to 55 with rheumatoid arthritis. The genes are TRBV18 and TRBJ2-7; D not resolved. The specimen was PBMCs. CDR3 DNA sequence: TGTGCCAGCTCACCTGGACGGACCTACGAGCAGTACTTC. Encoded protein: CASSPGRTYEQYF.